This is a list of T cell receptor beta chains from one sample in a study of OX40 agonist ivuxolimab in advanced cancers. Some clones are missing from TCRdb's copy, which holds only in-frame ones; the method was immunoSEQ multiplex PCR. Found here are about 73,000 clones, 92% of them singletons; the top ten hold roughly 9.7%. The specimen was CD4+ or CD8+ T cells sorted from blood, collected in a trial of the OX40 agonist ivuxolimab. The receptors come from an adult with an advanced solid tumor such as melanoma, head and neck, liver or kidney cancer. Each CDR3 is given with its conserved first and last residue. The D gene is left open where the match is weak. Only part of the rows carry a size: once, few, many, or a class if the clone is expanded.

cdr3_aa cdr3_nt d_call j_call v_call clone_size
CASSLVGTALANYGYTF TGTGCCAGCAGTTTGGTCGGGACAGCCTTAGCTAACTATGGCTACACCTTC TRBD1 TRBJ1-2 TRBV27 NA
CASSPLTGDHGYTF TGTGCCAGCAGCCCCCTTACAGGGGATCATGGCTACACCTTC TRBD1 TRBJ1-2 TRBV6-5 NA
CASGFSAGGDTQYF TGTGCTAGTGGTTTCTCAGCGGGGGGGGATACGCAGTATTTT TRBD2 TRBJ2-3 TRBV12-5 NA
CASSLVGQVLYNEQFF TGTGCCAGCAGCTTAGTCGGTCAGGTACTCTACAATGAGCAGTTCTTC NA TRBJ2-1 TRBV7-8 once
CASSQVGGTKNIQYF TGCGCCAGCAGCCAAGTAGGGGGTACCAAAAACATTCAGTACTTC NA TRBJ2-4 TRBV4-1 NA
CASSQRGQAWADTQYF TGTGCCAGCAGCCAACGAGGGCAGGCCTGGGCAGATACGCAGTATTTT NA TRBJ2-3 TRBV13 once
CASSYFQGATNEKLFF TGTGCCAGCAGTTACTTCCAGGGGGCGACTAATGAAAAACTGTTTTTT TRBD1 TRBJ1-4 TRBV6-6 NA
CASSASRGGYEQFF TGCGCCAGCAGCGCAAGCAGGGGTGGGTATGAGCAGTTCTTC NA TRBJ2-1 TRBV5-1 NA
CASSQGGQETQYF TGCGCCAGCAGCCAAGGAGGTCAAGAGACCCAGTACTTC NA TRBJ2-5 TRBV4-1 NA
CSVDNEQFF TGCAGCGTTGACAATGAGCAGTTCTTC NA TRBJ2-1 TRBV29-1 NA
CASSLDWTPEAFF TGTGCCAGCAGCTTAGATTGGACGCCTGAAGCTTTCTTT NA TRBJ1-1 TRBV11-2 NA
CASSILDNYEQYF TGTGCCAGCAGCATCCTCGACAATTACGAGCAGTACTTC NA TRBJ2-7 TRBV7-9 NA
CASSEAQGTEAFF TGTGCCAGCAGTGAAGCGCAAGGGACAGAAGCTTTCTTT NA TRBJ1-1 TRBV2 once
CASSLGQDQPQHF TGCGCCAGCAGCTTGGGTCAAGATCAGCCCCAGCATTTT NA TRBJ1-5 TRBV5-1 NA
CASSPGTEQFF TGTGCCAGCAGCCCAGGGACCGAGCAGTTCTTC NA TRBJ2-1 TRBV7-9 NA
CASSSSGGIYNEQFF TGTGCCAGCAGCTCGAGCGGGGGGATTTACAATGAGCAGTTCTTC TRBD2 TRBJ2-1 TRBV9 NA
CAISAQGDYGYTF TGTGCCATCAGTGCACAGGGTGACTATGGCTACACCTTC NA TRBJ1-2 TRBV10-3 once
CASGNPPGGAGNEQFF TGTGCTAGTGGTAACCCCCCAGGGGGCGCGGGCAATGAGCAGTTCTTC TRBD1 TRBJ2-1 TRBV12-5 NA
CASSPGLVGGVSTDTQYF TGTGCCAGCAGCCCCGGACTAGTGGGCGGGGTTAGCACAGATACGCAGTATTTT TRBD2 TRBJ2-3 TRBV7-6 NA
CASSQGQGASQPQHF TGCGCCAGCAGCCAAGGGCAGGGAGCCAGTCAGCCCCAGCATTTT NA TRBJ1-5 TRBV4-1 once
CASSPGAGWDGYTF TGCGCCAGCAGCCCTGGGGCAGGGTGGGATGGCTACACCTTC NA TRBJ1-2 TRBV5-1 NA
CAWSVTGNNEQFF TGTGCCTGGAGTGTAACAGGGAATAATGAGCAGTTCTTC NA TRBJ2-1 TRBV30 once